Presented here are 26 T cell receptor beta chains from one specimen sequenced in a study of blood T cell repertoires in COVID-19. Profiled with immunoSEQ multiplex PCR; TCRdb holds only in-frame clones, not every one. The sample lists roughly 200,000 clones; nearly 90% were seen once. The specimen sequenced was peripheral blood. Every receptor here comes from a man aged 45 to 65 with acute or convalescent COVID-19.

This clone was detected once. The V gene is TRBV19, the J gene TRBJ1-1; D not certain. Between the trimmed V and J ends, which lost 9 bases and 6 bases, there was a span of 17 bases. Germline V gives CDR1 LNHDA, CDR2 SQIVND (reference sequence). This CDR3 is 13 amino acids long. The chain's CDR3 is CASRTHAGAEAFF. The CDR3 bases are TGTGCCAGCCGCACACACGCGGGAGCTGAAGCTTTCTTT.

The chain uses TRBV29-1 and TRBJ2-7, with a weak D call TRBD2 (5 bases). V was cut by 6 bases and J by 3 bases, with 18 bases left in between. Germline values: CDR1 SQVTM, CDR2 ANQGSEA. CDR3 size: 14 residues. The CDR3 DNA follows: TGCAGCGTATCCCGGGGTAGGGTAGGCTACGAGCAGTACTTC. This translates into CSVSRGRVGYEQYF.

Turning to this clone: The sample holds other DNA sequences that translate to the same CDR3. The V gene is TRBV6-5, the J gene TRBJ1-5; D is perhaps TRBD1 (6 bases). Germline V lookup: CDR1 MNHEY, CDR2 SVGAGI. The V end was cut by 6 bases, the J end by 0 bases, with 12 bases between. The CDR3 loop spans 15 amino acids. In DNA, the CDR3 is TGTGCCAGCAGCCCCGGACAGACTAGCAATCAGCCCCAGCATTTT. Residues: CASSPGQTSNQPQHF.

The rearrangement links TRBV6-8 to TRBJ2-1; unclear D gene. The CDR3 is 16 amino acids. CDR1 and CDR2 (germline): MNHGY, SAAAGT. The V end was cut by 0 bases, the J end by 0 bases, with 9 bases between. The CDR3 DNA reads as TGTGCCAGCAGTTACTCAGCCTGGAGCTCCTACAATGAGCAGTTCTTC. The encoded protein is CASSYSAWSSYNEQFF.

This clone has a single count. This sequence joins TRBV10-3 and TRBJ2-7; the D is unclear. The germline V gene encodes CDR1 ENHRY and CDR2 SYGVKD. V was pared by 0 bases and J by 3 bases, with 15 bases between. The CDR3 consists of 16 residues. The DNA of the CDR3 is TGTGCCATCAGTGAGTCGGCGGCAGCGAGATACTACGAGCAGTACGTC. It specifies CAISESAAARYYEQYV.

The CDR3 DNA reads TGTGCCAGCAGTTACGGGACTAGCGCCTACAATGAGCAGTTCTTC. Translating gives CASSYGTSAYNEQFF. This rearrangement joins TRBV27 to TRBJ2-1, with 10 bases that match TRBD2. The length of the CDR3 is 15 residues. Germline CDR1 MNHEY, CDR2 SMNVEV (reference sequence). V lost 4 bases, J lost 2 bases, and 2 bases stayed unmatched.

V usage is TRBV19 and J usage is TRBJ1-5; possibly TRBD1 for D (5 bases). V was trimmed by 5 bases and J by 1 base, leaving 9 bases between them. This CDR3 contains 14 residues. Germline assignment: CDR1 LNHDA and CDR2 SQIVND (reference sequence). Here the CDR3 reads CASSPQGSNQPQHF. Written as DNA, the CDR3 is TGTGCCAGTAGTCCTCAGGGAAGCAATCAGCCCCAGCATTTT.

This clone was counted a single time. The V gene is TRBV7-9, the J gene TRBJ2-3, with TRBD2 as a possible D gene (5 bases). Trimming pared 6 bases from V and 5 bases from J, leaving 18 bases between. The CDR3 covers 15 residues. Germline V gene sequence: CDR1 SEHNR, CDR2 FQNEAQ (reference sequence). The DNA for the CDR3 is TGTGCCAGCAGAAAATATCAAGACTACGGAGATACGCAGTATTTT. Amino acid sequence: CASRKYQDYGDTQYF.

The table lists this clone with a count of one. The chain recombines TRBV2 with TRBJ1-4; D possibly corresponds to TRBD1 (5 bases). The CDR3 has 14 residues. V gave up 8 bases and J gave up 7 bases, with 17 bases separating them. From germline, CDR1 is SNHLY and CDR2 FYNNEI. CDR3 sequence reads: CASLRRGVAEKLFF. DNA of the CDR3: TGTGCCAGCCTCCGACGGGGGGTGGCTGAAAAACTGTTTTTT.

This rearrangement joins TRBV5-1 to TRBJ1-4; the D gene is possibly TRBD1 (5 bases). V lost 3 bases, J lost 7 bases, and 13 bases lay in between. This CDR3 contains 14 residues. The germline V gene encodes CDR1 SGHRS and CDR2 YFSETQ. The CDR3 DNA reads TGCGCCAGCAGCTGGAACCCCAGGGCTGAAAAACTGTTTTTT. It codes for CASSWNPRAEKLFF.

CDR3 nucleotide sequence: TGTGCTAACAAACAGGTCAATGAGCAGTTCTTC. It is translated as CANKQVNEQFF. This chain uses TRBV12-5 with TRBJ2-1; perhaps TRBD1 as D (5 bases). This CDR3 has 11 amino acids. Germline V gene data show CDR1 as LGHNT and CDR2 as FRNRAP. V was trimmed by 10 bases and J by 6 bases, leaving 10 bases between them.

The chain employs TRBV7-2 and TRBJ1-6; the D is unclear. Germline V CDR1 and CDR2: SGHTA, FQGNSA. CDR3 length: 14 residues. The V end was cut by 0 bases, the J end by 6 bases, with 6 bases between. The CDR3 here is CASSLALVNSPLHF. The CDR3 nucleotides are TGTGCCAGCAGCTTAGCTCTCGTTAATTCACCCCTCCACTTT.

This chain uses TRBV4-3 with TRBJ1-2; D is ambiguous. V was pared by 4 bases and J by 0 bases, with 9 bases between. The CDR3 totals 14 residues. The germline CDR1 and CDR2 sequences are LGHNA and YSLEER. The chain's CDR3 is CASSPLAANYGYTF. In DNA form, the CDR3 reads TGCGCCAGCAGCCCCCTGGCAGCTAACTATGGCTACACCTTC.

The CDR3, as DNA: TGTGCCAGACTACCTGTGTCCGCGGGAAGCTCCTACAATGAGCAGTTCTTC. Translating gives CARLPVSAGSSYNEQFF. V and J are TRBV19 and TRBJ2-1, with D perhaps TRBD2 (6 bases). Looked up from germline, CDR1 is LNHDA and CDR2 is SQIVND (reference sequence). V gave up 9 bases and J gave up 0 bases, with 21 bases separating them. The CDR3 covers 17 residues.

The rearrangement joins TRBV28 to TRBJ2-3; 11 positions match TRBD1. The CDR3 runs 16 residues. With 3 bases clipped from V and 2 bases from J, the junction kept 4 bases outside the gene matches. Per germline, CDR1 MDHEN and CDR2 SYDVKM. The CDR3 coding sequence is TGTGCCAGCAGTTTGAGGGACAGGGGGATCACAGATACGCAGTATTTT. Residues: CASSLRDRGITDTQYF.

The chain has TRBV10-3 and TRBJ1-4; D is unclear. Germline V CDR1 and CDR2: ENHRY, SYGVKD. The CDR3 is made up of 15 amino acids. V was trimmed by 3 bases and J by 3 bases, leaving 11 bases between them. This chain's CDR3 is CAISDPGKANEKLFF. CDR3 coding DNA: TGTGCCATCAGTGACCCCGGGAAGGCTAATGAAAAACTGTTTTTT.

The CDR3 loop reads CASSPDRPQGNQPQHF. In nucleotides, the CDR3 is TGTGCCAGCAGTCCGGACAGGCCGCAGGGCAATCAGCCCCAGCATTTT. V usage is TRBV27 and J usage is TRBJ1-5, with 7 bases aligning to TRBD1. The CDR3 extends over 16 amino acids. Germline assignment: CDR1 MNHEY and CDR2 SMNVEV (reference sequence). V was clipped by 5 bases and J by 2 bases; unmatched bases: 9.

This chain uses TRBV5-4 with TRBJ1-4; D ambiguous. Germline V lookup: CDR1 SGHNT, CDR2 YYREEE (reference sequence). V gave up 0 bases and J gave up 7 bases, with 10 bases separating them. The CDR3 contains 14 residues. The CDR3 region has the DNA TGTGCCAGCAGCTTGGCCAGCGAGGGTGAAAAACTGTTTTTT. Residues: CASSLASEGEKLFF.

The rearrangement uses TRBV9 and TRBJ2-4; 7 bases align to TRBD1. CDR1 is SGDLS, CDR2 YYNGEE, per germline. The V segment lost 0 bases and the J segment 2 bases; nucleotides outside the gene matches: 5. CDR3 length: 16 residues. The CDR3 DNA follows: TGTGCCAGCAGCGTAGGCAGGGGGTCTTCCAAAAACATTCAGTACTTC. Translating it yields CASSVGRGSSKNIQYF.

The chain employs TRBV7-8 and TRBJ2-2, with 9 bases aligning to TRBD2. Per the germline V gene, CDR1 is SGHVS and CDR2 is FQNEAQ. This CDR3 contains 17 residues. V shed 4 bases and J 3 bases; nucleotides not matched to a gene: 9. The CDR3 bases are TGTGCCAGCAGCTCTGGGGGTAGCGGGAGATACACCGGGGAGCTGTTTTTT. Translated, it gives CASSSGGSGRYTGELFF.

The V call is TRBV28, the J call TRBJ2-7; 12 bases are a match to TRBD2. This CDR3 is 14 amino acids long. CDR1 is MDHEN, CDR2 SYDVKM, per germline. The J segment lost 5 bases and the V segment lost 6 bases, leaving 5 bases of the junction unmatched. The CDR3 reads CASRRLAGGHEQYF. In DNA form, the CDR3 reads TGTGCCAGCAGGAGGCTAGCGGGAGGGCACGAGCAGTACTTC. Based on the CDR3 plus reference TRBV28 and TRBJ2-7, the full variable domain is DVKVTQSSRYLVKRTGEKVFLECVQDMDHENMFWYRQDPGLGLRLIYFSYDVKMKEKGDIPEGYSVSREKKERFSLILESASTNQTSMYLCASRRLAGGHEQYFGPGTRLTVT.

This chain joins TRBV6-6 and TRBJ1-1; the D is unclear. This CDR3 is built from 13 residues. The V end lost 8 bases, the J end lost 2 bases, and 12 bases lay between the germline ends. Germline assignment: CDR1 MNHNY and CDR2 SVGAGI (reference sequence). CDR3 in amino acids: CASQASSNTEAFF. In nucleotides, the CDR3 is TGTGCCAGCCAAGCTTCCTCCAACACTGAAGCTTTCTTT.

V usage is TRBV9 and J usage is TRBJ2-1, with D possibly TRBD1 on 6 matching bases. Germline CDR1 is SGDLS and CDR2 is YYNGEE. The CDR3 loop spans 17 amino acids. Trimming stripped 3 bases from V and 2 bases from J, with 18 bases between. The CDR3 DNA is TGTGCCAGCAGCGACCCCCGAGGGGGAATGGCCTACAATGAGCAGTTCTTC. Encoded protein: CASSDPRGGMAYNEQFF.

This rearrangement joins TRBV9 to TRBJ2-3; D possibly corresponds to TRBD2 (5 bases). This CDR3 contains 15 residues. V was trimmed by 0 bases and J by 2 bases, leaving 10 bases between them. Germline V gene sequence: CDR1 SGDLS, CDR2 YYNGEE. The CDR3 nucleotides are TGTGCCAGCAGCGTAGGGCGGAGGACCACAGATACGCAGTATTTT. Encoded protein: CASSVGRRTTDTQYF.

The rearrangement joins TRBV28 to TRBJ2-2, with D uncertain. The ends were cut back, 3 bases at V and 1 base at J, with 6 bases in the middle. The germline V gene has CDR1 MDHEN and CDR2 SYDVKM. The CDR3 runs to 14 residues. The CDR3 loop reads CASSFSRNTGELFF. The CDR3 bases are TGTGCCAGCAGTTTTTCTCGGAACACCGGGGAGCTGTTTTTT.

This chain joins TRBV6-5 and TRBJ2-2, with 10 bases identical to TRBD1. V dropped 5 bases and J dropped 3; count of bases not matched to a gene: 3. The CDR3 spans 15 residues. Germline CDR1 reads MNHEY; CDR2 reads SVGAGI. In DNA, the CDR3 is TGTGCCAGCAGTAGACAGGGGGCTTACACCGGGGAGCTGTTTTTT. Amino acid sequence: CASSRQGAYTGELFF.